A single sample is the source of the 24 T cell receptor beta chains below, sequenced in a study of blood T cell repertoires in COVID-19. The data were produced by immunoSEQ multiplex PCR, yet TCRdb's version contains in-frame clones alone and is incomplete. The data hold about half a million clones, with approximately 85% observed a single time. The specimen was peripheral blood. Source of these receptors: a human donor in a cohort sampled during active COVID-19.

V usage is TRBV3-1 (or the pseudogene TRBV3-2) and J usage is TRBJ1-5, with D possibly being TRBD1 (5 bases). The CDR3 runs 15 residues. CDR1 is LGHDT and CDR2 is YNNKEL in the germline V gene (reference sequence). The V and J ends lost 4 bases and 6 bases respectively, with 16 bases between them. Here the CDR3 DNA reads TGTGCCAGCAGCCGCGAACCAGGGCCAGGTCAGCCCCAGCATTTT. This sequence encodes CASSREPGPGQPQHF.

The J gene is TRBJ2-2, the V gene TRBV5-6, with 8 bases aligning to TRBD2. The V segment lost 3 bases and the J segment 4 bases; nucleotides outside the gene matches: 8. Per the germline V gene, CDR1 is SGHDT and CDR2 is YYEEEE. The CDR3 is 16 amino acids. The CDR3 sequence: CASSSVPGLGTGELFF. CDR3 nucleotides: TGTGCCAGCAGCTCCGTCCCGGGACTAGGCACCGGGGAGCTGTTTTTT.

The chain combines TRBV29-1 with TRBJ1-3; perhaps TRBD1 as D (5 bases). V lost 1 base, J lost 9 bases, and 13 bases lay in between. Germline-derived CDR1 and CDR2 are SQVTM and ANQGSEA. The CDR3 has 13 residues. CDR3 coding DNA: TGCAGCGTTGAAGGCAGGGCAAGGGGCACCATATATTTT. This sequence encodes CSVEGRARGTIYF.

The count of this clone is one. The chain employs TRBV4-2 and TRBJ1-3; D not certain. CDR1 is LGHNA, CDR2 YNFKEQ, per germline. This CDR3 has 17 residues. The V end was cut by 0 bases, the J end by 0 bases, with 12 bases between. CDR3 coding DNA: TGTGCCAGCAGCCAAGATTGGGCTCCGTTCTCTGGAAACACCATATATTTT. Translating gives CASSQDWAPFSGNTIYF.

The rearrangement links TRBV7-9 to TRBJ1-3; TRBD1 agrees at 7 bases. CDR1 and CDR2 (germline): SEHNR, FQNEAQ (reference sequence). The CDR3 consists of 15 residues. Germline trimming cut 6 bases from V and 0 bases from J; bases unmatched to any gene: 5. The CDR3 spells CASRRDRVSGNTIYF. The CDR3 nucleotides read TGTGCCAGCAGACGAGACAGGGTCTCTGGAAACACCATATATTTT.

This chain uses TRBV7-2 with TRBJ1-5; perhaps TRBD1 as D (6 bases). CDR1 SGHTA and CDR2 FQGNSA come from the germline V gene. The CDR3 is 15 residues long. The V end was cut by 5 bases, the J end by 7 bases, with 18 bases between. The CDR3 sequence is CASSPRQGMEQPQHF. CDR3 nucleotide sequence: TGTGCCAGCAGCCCGAGGCAGGGGATGGAACAGCCCCAGCATTTT.

The chain couples TRBV28 to TRBJ2-1, with TRBD2 identical over 13 bases. Germline CDR1 is MDHEN and CDR2 is SYDVKM. The CDR3 has 16 residues. Unmatched junction bases numbered 5, after V lost 4 bases and J lost 5 bases. The CDR3 here is CASSSTLAGGNNEQFF. The CDR3 DNA sequence: TGTGCCAGCAGTTCGACACTAGCGGGAGGGAACAATGAGCAGTTCTTC.

The V gene is TRBV9, the J gene TRBJ1-1; TRBD1 might be the D (5 bases). The CDR3 totals 16 residues. Germline-derived CDR1 and CDR2 are SGDLS and YYNGEE. V was shortened by 0 bases and J by 0 bases, with 12 bases between the two germline ends. The CDR3 sequence is CASSVGQGPLNTEAFF. CDR3 nucleotides: TGTGCCAGCAGCGTAGGGCAGGGCCCATTGAACACTGAAGCTTTCTTT.

V and J are TRBV30 and TRBJ1-1; the D gene is possibly TRBD1 (6 bases). Trimming took 2 bases from V and 2 from J, leaving 15 bases between them. From germline, CDR1 is GTSNPN and CDR2 SVGIG (reference sequence). This CDR3 has 15 amino acids. Here the CDR3 DNA reads TGTGCCTGGAGTCCGGGGGGGGCAGGAAACACTGAAGCTTTCTTT. Residues: CAWSPGGAGNTEAFF.

The chain recombines TRBV7-2 with TRBJ2-7; D is ambiguous. Trimming removed 5 bases from V and 2 bases from J, with 7 bases in between. Germline V gives CDR1 SGHTA, CDR2 FQGNSA. The CDR3 runs 12 residues. For the CDR3, the DNA is TGTGCCAGCAGCCTACGTACCTACGAGCAGTACTTC. As protein: CASSLRTYEQYF.

This clone was recorded only once. The V call is TRBV4-3, the J call TRBJ1-1; D unresolved. Trimming shortened V by 4 bases and J by 3 bases, and 12 bases separated the two germline ends. The CDR3 contains 14 residues. From germline, CDR1 is LGHNA and CDR2 YSLEER. The CDR3 sequence: CASSLHRGYTEAFF. CDR3 coding DNA: TGCGCCAGCAGCCTTCATCGGGGATACACTGAAGCTTTCTTT.

The chain is built from TRBV10-3 and TRBJ1-5; 7 bases fit TRBD1. Germline V gene lookup returns CDR1 ENHRY and CDR2 SYGVKD. This CDR3 has 15 residues. Losses at the gene ends were 3 bases for V and 0 bases for J; bases not matched to a gene: 2. CDR3 in DNA: TGTGCCATCAGTGACGACAGGGTTAGCAATCAGCCCCAGCATTTT. Translating it yields CAISDDRVSNQPQHF.

Notes on this clone: At the DNA level, this CDR3 is encoded by other sequences in the same sample as well. This chain joins TRBV18 and TRBJ1-1, with 8 bases matching TRBD1. The J segment lost 1 base and the V segment lost 2 bases, leaving 3 bases of the junction unmatched. The CDR3 loop spans 15 amino acids. Germline V gene sequence: CDR1 KGHSH, CDR2 LQKENI. The CDR3 region is CASSPGQGGNTEAFF. The CDR3 region has the DNA TGTGCCAGCTCACCAGGACAGGGCGGGAACACTGAAGCTTTCTTT.

The chain has TRBV3-1 (or the pseudogene TRBV3-2) and TRBJ2-2; 14 nucleotides match TRBD2. V was pared by 4 bases and J by 9 bases, with 10 bases of the junction left unmatched. This CDR3 region has 17 residues. The germline gives CDR1 LGHDT, CDR2 YNNKEL (reference sequence). The CDR3 bases are TGTGCCAGCAGCCGATACGGGACTAGCGGGAGAAGCCGGGAGCTGTTTTTT. It yields the protein CASSRYGTSGRSRELFF.

The V gene is TRBV2, the J gene TRBJ2-3; 7 nucleotides line up with TRBD2. This CDR3 has 15 residues. CDR1 and CDR2 from the germline V gene are SNHLY and FYNNEI. V lost 3 bases to trimming and J lost 0 bases; unmatched junction nucleotides: 3. The CDR3 DNA sequence: TGTGCCAGCAGTGATACTAGCGTAAGCACAGATACGCAGTATTTT. Its translation is CASSDTSVSTDTQYF.

The rearrangement links TRBV6-5 to TRBJ1-1; unclear D gene. The CDR3 spans 14 residues. Trimming pared 1 base from V and 2 bases from J, leaving 8 bases between. Germline assignment: CDR1 MNHEY and CDR2 SVGAGI. The CDR3 protein is CASSYLGRNTEAFF. The CDR3 DNA reads as TGTGCCAGCAGTTACTTAGGGAGAAACACTGAAGCTTTCTTT.

The rearrangement joins TRBV28 to TRBJ1-5; perhaps TRBD1 as D (5 bases). The CDR3 has 15 residues. V lost 5 bases and J lost 1, with 12 bases in between. CDR1 and CDR2 (germline): MDHEN, SYDVKM. The CDR3 DNA follows: TGTGCCAGCAGTCCCAGACGGGGGAGCAATCAGCCCCAGCATTTT. Translation gives CASSPRRGSNQPQHF.

V gene TRBV7-9 combines with J gene TRBJ2-1, with TRBD2 as a possible D gene (7 bases). V dropped 6 bases and J dropped 8 bases, with 26 bases sitting between them. Germline CDR1 and CDR2: SEHNR and FQNEAQ (reference sequence). There are 17 residues in the CDR3. CDR3 sequence reads: CASRSGARTRLRDEQFF. For the CDR3, the DNA is TGTGCCAGCAGGTCGGGGGCGCGGACTAGGCTTAGGGATGAGCAGTTCTTC.

The chain links TRBV28 to TRBJ1-2; D is possibly TRBD1 (6 bases). Germline CDR1 is MDHEN and CDR2 is SYDVKM. V lost 2 bases and J 2 bases, leaving 9 bases between the germline ends. CDR3 length equals 14 residues. This CDR3 reads CASSLHQGNYGYTF. CDR3 sequence (DNA): TGTGCCAGCAGTTTACACCAGGGGAACTATGGCTACACCTTC.

This clone was picked up one time. This sequence joins TRBV9 and TRBJ2-3; 7 bases map to TRBD2. Germline V gene lookup returns CDR1 SGDLS and CDR2 YYNGEE. J gave up 5 bases and V 3 bases, and 6 bases lay outside the gene matches. This CDR3 region has 14 residues. The CDR3: CASSAGRARDTQYF. CDR3 nucleotides: TGTGCCAGCAGCGCGGGGAGGGCCAGAGATACGCAGTATTTT.

This clone was seen once. The CDR3 spells CASRSGTSSGEQFF. The CDR3 region has the DNA TGTGCCAGCAGGAGCGGGACTAGCAGCGGTGAGCAGTTCTTC. The chain joins TRBV27 to TRBJ2-1; 9 positions agree with TRBD2. Per germline, CDR1 MNHEY and CDR2 SMNVEV (reference sequence). This CDR3 is 14 amino acids long. The V segment lost 6 bases and the J segment 9 bases; nucleotides outside the gene matches: 9.

The CDR3 region has the DNA TGTGCCAGCAGAACCGGGACAGGGGTGTTCGAGCAGTACTTC. Translating it yields CASRTGTGVFEQYF. The rearrangement uses TRBV28 and TRBJ2-7, with TRBD1 matching 10 bases. The germline V gene has CDR1 MDHEN and CDR2 SYDVKM. V was pared by 6 bases and J by 6 bases, with 8 bases of the junction left unmatched. CDR3 length: 14 amino acids.

V gene TRBV10-3 combines with J gene TRBJ2-3; 7 positions match TRBD2. V lost 7 bases, J lost 3 bases, and 13 bases stayed unmatched. Germline V gene data show CDR1 as ENHRY and CDR2 as SYGVKD. The CDR3 extends over 16 amino acids. The CDR3 bases are TGTGCCATCACCTCCCCAGGCGGGAGCGGTACAGATACGCAGTATTTT. Its protein product is CAITSPGGSGTDTQYF.

Of note for this clone: Within the sample, other DNA sequences also encode this same CDR3. The rearrangement links TRBV24-1 to TRBJ2-1, with D perhaps matching TRBD1 (6 bases). V was cut by 2 bases and J by 6 bases, with 7 bases left in between. Per the germline V gene, CDR1 is KGHDR and CDR2 is SFDVKD. The CDR3 has 13 residues. CDR3 region: CATSDSGVNEQFF. CDR3 nucleotide sequence: TGTGCCACCAGTGATTCAGGGGTCAATGAGCAGTTCTTC.